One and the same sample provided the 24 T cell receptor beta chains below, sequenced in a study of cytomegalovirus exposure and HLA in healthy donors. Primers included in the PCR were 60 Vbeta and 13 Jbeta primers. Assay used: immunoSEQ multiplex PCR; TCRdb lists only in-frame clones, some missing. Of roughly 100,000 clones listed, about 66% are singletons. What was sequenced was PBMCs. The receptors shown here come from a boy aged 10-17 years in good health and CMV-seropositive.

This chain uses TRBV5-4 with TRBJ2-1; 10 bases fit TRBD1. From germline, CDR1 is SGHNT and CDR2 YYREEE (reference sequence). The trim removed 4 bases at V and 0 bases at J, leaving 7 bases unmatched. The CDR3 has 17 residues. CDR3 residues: CASSPTGGYSSYNEQFF. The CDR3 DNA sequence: TGTGCCAGCAGCCCGACAGGGGGCTACAGCTCCTACAATGAGCAGTTCTTC.

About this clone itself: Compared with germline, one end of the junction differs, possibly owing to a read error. The DNA of the CDR3 is TGTGCCAGCAGCATCCCGACAGTAAACTATGGCTACCCCTTC. Its translation: CASSIPTVNYGYPF. V and J are TRBV5-6 and TRBJ1-2; a possible D gene is TRBD1 (5 bases). Germline-derived CDR1 and CDR2 are SGHDT and YYEEEE. There are 14 residues in the CDR3.

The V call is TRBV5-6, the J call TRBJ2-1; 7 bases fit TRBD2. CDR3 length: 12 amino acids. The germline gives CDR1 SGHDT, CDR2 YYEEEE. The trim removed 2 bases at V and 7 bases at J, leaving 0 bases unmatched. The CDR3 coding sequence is TGTGCCAGCAGCTTTAGCGGGAATGAGCAGTTCTTC. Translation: CASSFSGNEQFF.

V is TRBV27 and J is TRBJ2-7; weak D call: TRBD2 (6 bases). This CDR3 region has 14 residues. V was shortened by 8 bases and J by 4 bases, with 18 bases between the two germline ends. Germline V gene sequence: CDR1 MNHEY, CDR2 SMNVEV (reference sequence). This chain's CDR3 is CASGYRDLKYEQYF. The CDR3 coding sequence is TGTGCCAGCGGTTATCGGGACTTAAAGTACGAGCAGTACTTC.

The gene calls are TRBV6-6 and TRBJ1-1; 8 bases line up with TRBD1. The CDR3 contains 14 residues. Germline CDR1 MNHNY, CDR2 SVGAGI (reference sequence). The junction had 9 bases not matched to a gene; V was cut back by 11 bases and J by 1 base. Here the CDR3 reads CAVTRGPSNTEAFF. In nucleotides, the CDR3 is TGTGCCGTTACCAGGGGGCCGTCGAACACTGAAGCTTTCTTT.

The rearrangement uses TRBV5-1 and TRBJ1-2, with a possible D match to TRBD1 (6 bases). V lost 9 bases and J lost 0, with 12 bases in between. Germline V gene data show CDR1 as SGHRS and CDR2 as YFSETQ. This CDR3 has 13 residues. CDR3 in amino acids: CATRQESNYGYTF. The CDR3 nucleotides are TGCGCCACCAGACAGGAGTCTAACTATGGCTACACCTTC.

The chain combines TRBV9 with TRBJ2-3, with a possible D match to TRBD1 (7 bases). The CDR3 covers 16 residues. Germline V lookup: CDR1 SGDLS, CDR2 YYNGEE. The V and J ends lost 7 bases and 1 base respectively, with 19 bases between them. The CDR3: CASDAGGGAGTDTQYF. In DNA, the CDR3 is TGTGCCAGCGATGCTGGAGGGGGCGCTGGCACAGATACGCAGTATTTT.

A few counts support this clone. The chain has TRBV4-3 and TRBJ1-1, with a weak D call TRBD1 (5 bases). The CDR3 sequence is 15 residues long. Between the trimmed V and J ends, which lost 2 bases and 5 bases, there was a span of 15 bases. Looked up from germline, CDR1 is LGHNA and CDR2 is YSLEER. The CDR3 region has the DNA TGCGCCAGCAGCCAACCACGTGGGGCAGGAACTGAAGCTTTCTTT. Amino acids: CASSQPRGAGTEAFF.

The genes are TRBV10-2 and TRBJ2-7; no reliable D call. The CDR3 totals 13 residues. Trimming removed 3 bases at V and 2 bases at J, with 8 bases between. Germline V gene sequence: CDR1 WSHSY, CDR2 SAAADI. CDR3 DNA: TGCGCCAGCAGTGATACAGAAACCTACGAGCAGTACTTC. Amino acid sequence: CASSDTETYEQYF.

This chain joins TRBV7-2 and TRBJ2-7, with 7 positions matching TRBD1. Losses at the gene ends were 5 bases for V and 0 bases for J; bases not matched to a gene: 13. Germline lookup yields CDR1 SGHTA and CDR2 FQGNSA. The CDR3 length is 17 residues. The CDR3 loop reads CASSRLRGQASSYEQYF. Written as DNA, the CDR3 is TGTGCCAGCAGCCGACTTAGAGGACAGGCGAGCTCCTACGAGCAGTACTTC.

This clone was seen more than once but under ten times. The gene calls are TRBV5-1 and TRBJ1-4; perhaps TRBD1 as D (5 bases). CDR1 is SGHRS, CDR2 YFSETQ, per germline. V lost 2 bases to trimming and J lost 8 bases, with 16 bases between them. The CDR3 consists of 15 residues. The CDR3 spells CASSFLSSGDEKLFF. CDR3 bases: TGCGCCAGCAGCTTTCTATCCTCGGGGGACGAAAAACTGTTTTTT.

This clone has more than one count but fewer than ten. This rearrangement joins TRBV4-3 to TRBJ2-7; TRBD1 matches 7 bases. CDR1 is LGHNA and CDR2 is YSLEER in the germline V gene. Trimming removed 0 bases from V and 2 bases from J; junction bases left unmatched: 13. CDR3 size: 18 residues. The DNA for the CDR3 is TGCGCCAGCAGCCAAGAAGCCATAACCCAGGGGGTGACCTACGAGCAGTACTTC. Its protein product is CASSQEAITQGVTYEQYF.

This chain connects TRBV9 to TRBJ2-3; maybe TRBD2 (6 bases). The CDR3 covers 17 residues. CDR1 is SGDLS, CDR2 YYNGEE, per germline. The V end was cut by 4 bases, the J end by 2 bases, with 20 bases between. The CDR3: CASSPEGGLDSTDTQYF. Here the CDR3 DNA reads TGTGCCAGCAGCCCGGAGGGTGGCTTGGACTCCACAGATACGCAGTATTTT.

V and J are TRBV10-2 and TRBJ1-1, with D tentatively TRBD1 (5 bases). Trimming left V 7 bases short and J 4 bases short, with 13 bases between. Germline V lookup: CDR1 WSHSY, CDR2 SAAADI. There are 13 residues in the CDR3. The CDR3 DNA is TGCGCCAGCAAAAAGACAGATCCCACTGAAGCTTTCTTT. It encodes CASKKTDPTEAFF.

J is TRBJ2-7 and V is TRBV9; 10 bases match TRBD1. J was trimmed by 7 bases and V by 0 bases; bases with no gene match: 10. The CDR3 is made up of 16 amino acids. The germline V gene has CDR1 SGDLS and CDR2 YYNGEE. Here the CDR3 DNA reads TGTGCCAGCAGCGTAGGACAGGGGGCCCCGGGCGAGGAGCAGTACTTC. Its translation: CASSVGQGAPGEEQYF. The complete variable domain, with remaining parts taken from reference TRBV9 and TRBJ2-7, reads DSGVTQTPKHLITATGQRVTLRCSPRSGDLSVYWYQQSLDQGLQFLIQYYNGEERAKGNILERFSAQQFPDLHSELNLSSLELGDSALYFCASSVGQGAPGEEQYFGPGTRLTVT.

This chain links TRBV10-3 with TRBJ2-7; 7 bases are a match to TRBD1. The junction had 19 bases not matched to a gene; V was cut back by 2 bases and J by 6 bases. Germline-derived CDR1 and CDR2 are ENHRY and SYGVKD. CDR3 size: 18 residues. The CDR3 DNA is TGTGCCATCAGTGAGCTGGGGTTTACCGACAGGGTACCTACCGAGCAGTACTTC. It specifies CAISELGFTDRVPTEQYF.

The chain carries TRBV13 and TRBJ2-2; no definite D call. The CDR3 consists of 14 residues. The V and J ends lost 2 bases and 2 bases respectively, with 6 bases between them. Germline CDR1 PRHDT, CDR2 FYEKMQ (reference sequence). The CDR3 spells CASSLPINTGELFF. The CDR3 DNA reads TGTGCCAGCAGCTTACCTATTAACACCGGGGAGCTGTTTTTT. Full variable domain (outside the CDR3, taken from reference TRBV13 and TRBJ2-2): AAGVIQSPRHLIKEKRETATLKCYPIPRHDTVYWYQQGPGQDPQFLISFYEKMQSDKGSIPDRFSAQQFSDYHSELNMSSLELGDSALYFCASSLPINTGELFFGEGSRLTVL.

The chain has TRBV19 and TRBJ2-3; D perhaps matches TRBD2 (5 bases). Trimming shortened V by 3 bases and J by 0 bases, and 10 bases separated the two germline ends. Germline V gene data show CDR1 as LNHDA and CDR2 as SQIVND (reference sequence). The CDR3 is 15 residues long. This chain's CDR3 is CASSIVSGSTDTQYF. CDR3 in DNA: TGTGCCAGTAGTATTGTATCGGGGAGCACAGATACGCAGTATTTT.

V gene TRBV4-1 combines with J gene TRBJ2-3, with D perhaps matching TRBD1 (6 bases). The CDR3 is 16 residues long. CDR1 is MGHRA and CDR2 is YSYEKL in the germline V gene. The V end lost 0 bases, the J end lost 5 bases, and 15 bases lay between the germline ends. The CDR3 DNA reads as TGCGCCAGCAGCCAAGATCTGGCAGGGGCGGTAGATACGCAGTATTTT. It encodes CASSQDLAGAVDTQYF.

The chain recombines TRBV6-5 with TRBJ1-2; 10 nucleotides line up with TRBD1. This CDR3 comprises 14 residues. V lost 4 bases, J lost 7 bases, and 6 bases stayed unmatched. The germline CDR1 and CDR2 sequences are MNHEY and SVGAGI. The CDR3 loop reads CASSSWDRGGGYTF. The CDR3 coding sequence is TGTGCCAGCAGTTCTTGGGACAGGGGAGGTGGCTACACCTTC.

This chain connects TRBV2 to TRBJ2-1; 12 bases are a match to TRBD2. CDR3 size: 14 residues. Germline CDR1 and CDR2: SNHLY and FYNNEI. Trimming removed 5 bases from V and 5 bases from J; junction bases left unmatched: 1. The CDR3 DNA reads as TGTGCCAGCAGTCGGACTAGCGGGAACAATGAGCAGTTCTTC. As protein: CASSRTSGNNEQFF. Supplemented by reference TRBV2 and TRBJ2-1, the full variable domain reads EPEVTQTPSHQVTQMGQEVILRCVPISNHLYFYWYRQILGQKVEFLVSFYNNEISEKSEIFDDQFSVERPDGSNFTLKIRSTKLEDSAMYFCASSRTSGNNEQFFGPGTRLTVL.

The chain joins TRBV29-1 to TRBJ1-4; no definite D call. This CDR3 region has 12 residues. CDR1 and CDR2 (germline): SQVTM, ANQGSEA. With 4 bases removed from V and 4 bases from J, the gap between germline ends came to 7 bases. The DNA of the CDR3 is TGCAGCGTTGGAGTTTATAATGAAAAACTGTTTTTT. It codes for CSVGVYNEKLFF.

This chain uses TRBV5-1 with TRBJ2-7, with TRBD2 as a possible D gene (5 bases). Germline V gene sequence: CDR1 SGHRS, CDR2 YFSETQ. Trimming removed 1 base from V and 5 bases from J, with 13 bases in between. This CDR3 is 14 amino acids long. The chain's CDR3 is CASSLLASLHEQYF. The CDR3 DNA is TGCGCCAGCAGCTTGTTAGCGTCTCTGCACGAGCAGTACTTC.

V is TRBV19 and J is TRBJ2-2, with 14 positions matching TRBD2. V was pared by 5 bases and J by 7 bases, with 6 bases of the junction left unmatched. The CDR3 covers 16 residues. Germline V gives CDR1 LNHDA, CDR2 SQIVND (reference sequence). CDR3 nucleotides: TGTGCCAGTAGTGGGACTAGCGGGAGAGTGGGCGGGGAGCTGTTTTTT. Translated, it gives CASSGTSGRVGGELFF.